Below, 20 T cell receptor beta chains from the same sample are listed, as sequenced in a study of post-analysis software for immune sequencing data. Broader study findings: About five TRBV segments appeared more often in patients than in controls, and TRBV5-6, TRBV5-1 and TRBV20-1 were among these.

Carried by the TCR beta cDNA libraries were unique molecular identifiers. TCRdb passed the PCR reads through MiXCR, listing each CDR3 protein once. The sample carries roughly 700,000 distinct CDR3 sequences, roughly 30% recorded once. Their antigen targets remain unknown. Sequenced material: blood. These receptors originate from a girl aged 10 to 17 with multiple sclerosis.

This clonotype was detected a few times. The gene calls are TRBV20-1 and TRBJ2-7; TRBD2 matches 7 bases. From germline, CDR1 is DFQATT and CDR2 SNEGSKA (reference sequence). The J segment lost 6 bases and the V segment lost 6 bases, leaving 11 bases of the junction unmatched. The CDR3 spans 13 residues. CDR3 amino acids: CSAETSGNSEQYF. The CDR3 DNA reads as TGCAGTGCAGAAACAAGCGGGAACAGCGAGCAGTACTTC.

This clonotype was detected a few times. CDR3 bases: TGCGCCAGCCACGACCTAACTTACAATGAGCAGTTCTTC. As protein: CASHDLTYNEQFF. This chain joins TRBV5-1 and TRBJ2-1; D remains ambiguous. Germline V gives CDR1 SGHRS, CDR2 YFSETQ. With 7 bases removed from V and 4 bases from J, the gap between germline ends came to 12 bases. The CDR3 consists of 13 residues.

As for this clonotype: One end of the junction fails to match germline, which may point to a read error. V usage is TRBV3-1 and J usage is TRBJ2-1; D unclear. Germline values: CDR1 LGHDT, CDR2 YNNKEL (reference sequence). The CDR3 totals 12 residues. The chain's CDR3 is CACSQARVEQFF. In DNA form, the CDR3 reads TGTGCCTGCAGCCAAGCTAGGGTCGAGCAGTTCTTC.

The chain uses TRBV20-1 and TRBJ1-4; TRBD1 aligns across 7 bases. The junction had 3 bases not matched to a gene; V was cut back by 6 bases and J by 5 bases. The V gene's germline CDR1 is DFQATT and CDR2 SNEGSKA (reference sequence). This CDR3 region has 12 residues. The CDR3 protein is CSARDSNEKLFF. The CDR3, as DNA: TGCAGTGCCCGGGACAGCAATGAAAAACTGTTTTTT.

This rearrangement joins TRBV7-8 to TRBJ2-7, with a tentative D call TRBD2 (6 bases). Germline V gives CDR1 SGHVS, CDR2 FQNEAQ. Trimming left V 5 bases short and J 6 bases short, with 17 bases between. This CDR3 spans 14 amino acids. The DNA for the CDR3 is TGTGCCAGCAGCCCACCGCGGGGCTCCGGCGAGCAGTACTTC. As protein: CASSPPRGSGEQYF. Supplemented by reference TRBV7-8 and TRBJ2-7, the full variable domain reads GAGVSQSPRYKVAKRGQDVALRCDPISGHVSLFWYQQALGQGPEFLTYFQNEAQLDKSGLPSDRFFAERPEGSVSTLKIQRTQQEDSAVYLCASSPPRGSGEQYFGPGTRLTVT.

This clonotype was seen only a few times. The CDR3 loop is CSVRNGLYEQYF. As DNA, the CDR3 is TGCAGCGTAAGAAACGGCCTGTACGAGCAGTACTTC. The rearrangement joins TRBV29-1 to TRBJ2-7; D is unclear. Trimming removed 6 bases at V and 4 bases at J, with 13 bases between. There are 12 residues in the CDR3. Germline-derived CDR1 and CDR2 are SQVTM and ANQGSEA.

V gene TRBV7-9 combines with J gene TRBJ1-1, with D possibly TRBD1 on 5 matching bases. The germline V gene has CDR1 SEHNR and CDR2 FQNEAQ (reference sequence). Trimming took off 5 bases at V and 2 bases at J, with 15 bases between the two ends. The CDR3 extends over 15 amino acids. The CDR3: CASSGTVAFNTEAFF. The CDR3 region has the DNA TGTGCCAGCAGCGGGACGGTCGCCTTTAACACTGAAGCTTTCTTT.

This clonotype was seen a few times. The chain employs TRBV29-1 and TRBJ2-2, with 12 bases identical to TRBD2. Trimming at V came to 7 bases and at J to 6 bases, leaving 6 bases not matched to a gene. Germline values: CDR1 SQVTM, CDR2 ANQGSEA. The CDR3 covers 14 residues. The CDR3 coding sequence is TGCAGCGCACGACTAGCGGGAGAGGCCGGGGAGCTGTTTTTT. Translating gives CSARLAGEAGELFF.

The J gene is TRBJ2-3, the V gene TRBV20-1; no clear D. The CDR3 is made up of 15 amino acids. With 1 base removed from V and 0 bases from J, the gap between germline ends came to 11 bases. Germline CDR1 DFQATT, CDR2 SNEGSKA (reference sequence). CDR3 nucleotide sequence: TGCAGTGCTAGAGCTCTGCCGGGCAGCACAGATACGCAGTATTTT. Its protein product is CSARALPGSTDTQYF.

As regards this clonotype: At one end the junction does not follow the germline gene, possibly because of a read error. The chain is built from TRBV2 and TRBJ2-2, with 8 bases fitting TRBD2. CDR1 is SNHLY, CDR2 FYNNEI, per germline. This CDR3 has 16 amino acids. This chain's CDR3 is CASRPGGPAESGERFF. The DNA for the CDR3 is TGTGCCAGCAGGCCGGGGGGGCCAGCGGAATCCGGGGAGCGGTTTTTT.

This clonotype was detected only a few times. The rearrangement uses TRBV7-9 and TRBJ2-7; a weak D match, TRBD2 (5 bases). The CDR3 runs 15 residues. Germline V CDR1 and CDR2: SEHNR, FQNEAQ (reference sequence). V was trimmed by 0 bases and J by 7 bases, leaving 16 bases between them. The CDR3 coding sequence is TGTGCCAGCAGCTTAGCGCGGGCAGGAGGAAGGGAGCAGTACTTC. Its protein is CASSLARAGGREQYF. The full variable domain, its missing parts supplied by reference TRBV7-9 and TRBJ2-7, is DTGVSQNPRHKITKRGQNVTFRCDPISEHNRLYWYRQTLGQGPEFLTYFQNEAQLEKSRLLSDRFSAERPKGSFSTLEIQRTEQGDSAMYLCASSLARAGGREQYFGPGTRLTVT.

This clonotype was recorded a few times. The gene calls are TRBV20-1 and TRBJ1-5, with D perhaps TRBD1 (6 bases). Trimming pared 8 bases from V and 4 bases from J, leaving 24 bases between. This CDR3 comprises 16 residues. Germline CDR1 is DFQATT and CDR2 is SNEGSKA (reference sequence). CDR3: CSPINGGREFNQPQHF. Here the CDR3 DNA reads TGCAGTCCTATCAACGGGGGGCGCGAGTTTAATCAGCCCCAGCATTTT.

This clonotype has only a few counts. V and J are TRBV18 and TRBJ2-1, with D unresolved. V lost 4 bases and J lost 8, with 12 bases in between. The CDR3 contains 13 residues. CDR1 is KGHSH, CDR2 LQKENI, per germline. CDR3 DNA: TGTGCCAGCTCACAAGAAGGTTACTATGAGCAGTTCTTC. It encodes CASSQEGYYEQFF. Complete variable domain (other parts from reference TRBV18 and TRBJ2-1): NAGVMQNPRHLVRRRGQEARLRCSPMKGHSHVYWYRQLPEEGLKFMVYLQKENIIDESGMPKERFSAEFPKEGPSILRIQQVVRGDSAAYFCASSQEGYYEQFFGPGTRLTVL.

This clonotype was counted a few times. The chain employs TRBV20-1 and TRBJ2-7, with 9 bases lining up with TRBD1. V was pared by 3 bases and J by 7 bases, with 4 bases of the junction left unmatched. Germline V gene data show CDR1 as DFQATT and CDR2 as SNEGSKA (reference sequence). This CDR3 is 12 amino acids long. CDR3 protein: CSARGTGWEQYF. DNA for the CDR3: TGCAGTGCTAGGGGGACAGGGTGGGAGCAGTACTTC.

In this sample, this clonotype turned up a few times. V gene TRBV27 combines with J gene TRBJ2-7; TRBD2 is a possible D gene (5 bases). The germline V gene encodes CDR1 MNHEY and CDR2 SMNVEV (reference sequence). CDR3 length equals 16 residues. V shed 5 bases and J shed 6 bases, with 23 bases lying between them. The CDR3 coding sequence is TGTGCCAGCAGTCCCAACCGGGGAGTCCAACCCCTCGAGCAGTACTTC. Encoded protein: CASSPNRGVQPLEQYF.

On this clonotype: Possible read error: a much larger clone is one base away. In DNA form, the CDR3 reads TGTGCCAGCAAAACAGGGGCTGGGGCCAACGCCCTGACTTTC. Translated: CASKTGAGANALTF. V gene TRBV6-5 combines with J gene TRBJ2-6; 7 positions match TRBD1. The CDR3 totals 14 residues. Germline V gives CDR1 MNHEY, CDR2 SVGAGI.

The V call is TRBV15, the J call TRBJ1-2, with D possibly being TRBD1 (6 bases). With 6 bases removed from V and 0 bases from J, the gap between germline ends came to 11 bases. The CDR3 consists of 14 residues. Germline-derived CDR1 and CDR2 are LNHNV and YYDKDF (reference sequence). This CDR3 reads CATSSGGPNYGYTF. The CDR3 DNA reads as TGTGCCACCAGTAGCGGGGGGCCTAACTATGGCTACACCTTC.

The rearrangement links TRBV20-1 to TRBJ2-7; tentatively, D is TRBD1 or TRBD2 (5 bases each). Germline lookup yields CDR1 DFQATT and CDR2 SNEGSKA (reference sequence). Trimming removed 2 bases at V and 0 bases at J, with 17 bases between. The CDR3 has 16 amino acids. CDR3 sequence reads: CSARPGRGGSSYEQYF. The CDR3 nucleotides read TGCAGTGCTAGACCGGGTCGGGGCGGAAGCTCCTACGAGCAGTACTTC.

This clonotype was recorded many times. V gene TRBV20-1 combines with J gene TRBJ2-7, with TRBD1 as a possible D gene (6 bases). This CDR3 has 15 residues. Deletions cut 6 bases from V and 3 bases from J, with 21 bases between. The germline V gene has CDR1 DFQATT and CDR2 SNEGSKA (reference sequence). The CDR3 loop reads CSARSVRGGSYEQYF. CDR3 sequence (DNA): TGCAGTGCCAGAAGCGTTAGAGGGGGTAGCTACGAGCAGTACTTC.

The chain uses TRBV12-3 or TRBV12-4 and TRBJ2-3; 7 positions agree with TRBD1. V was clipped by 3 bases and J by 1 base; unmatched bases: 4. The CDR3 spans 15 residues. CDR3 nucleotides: TGTGCCAGCAGTTTCTTTCAGGGGGGCACAGATACGCAGTATTTT. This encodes CASSFFQGGTDTQYF.